This record looks at one T cell receptor (beta chain) sequence and its context. CDR1 is SGHNT, CDR2 YYREEE, per germline (reference sequence). V was shortened by 0 bases and J by 2 bases, with 8 bases between the two germline ends. The CDR3 runs to 14 residues. The entry originates in a study of blood T cell repertoires in COVID-19. About the study: The study drew acute and convalescent COVID-19 samples from the United States, Italy and Spain. The analysed material was cDNA or gDNA that came from T cells, B-cell-depleted T cells, or PBMCs.

Clones were read by immunoSEQ multiplex PCR, and TCRdb kept only the in-frame ones, dropping some. This table holds some 120,000 clones, roughly 90% found once. This sequence originates from a man aged 60 to 69 with COVID-19, enrolled during active disease. Input material: peripheral blood. This chain uses TRBV5-4 with TRBJ1-2, with D unclear. CDR3 in DNA: TGTGCCAGCAGCTTGGGCACTCGAAACTATGGCTACACCTTC. It specifies CASSLGTRNYGYTF.